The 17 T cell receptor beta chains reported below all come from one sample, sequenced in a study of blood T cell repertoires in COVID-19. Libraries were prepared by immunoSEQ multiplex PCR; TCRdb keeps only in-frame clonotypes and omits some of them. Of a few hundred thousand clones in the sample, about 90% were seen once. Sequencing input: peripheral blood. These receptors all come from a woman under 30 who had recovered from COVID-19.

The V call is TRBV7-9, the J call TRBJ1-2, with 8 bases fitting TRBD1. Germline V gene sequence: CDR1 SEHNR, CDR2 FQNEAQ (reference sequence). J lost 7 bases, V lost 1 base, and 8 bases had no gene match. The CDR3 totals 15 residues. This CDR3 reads CASSLGDRGPGGYTF. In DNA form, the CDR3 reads TGTGCCAGCAGCTTAGGAGACAGGGGTCCAGGTGGCTACACCTTC.

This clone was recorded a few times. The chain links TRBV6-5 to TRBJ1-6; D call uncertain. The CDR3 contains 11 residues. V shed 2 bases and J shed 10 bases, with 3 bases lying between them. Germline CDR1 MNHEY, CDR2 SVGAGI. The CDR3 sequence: CASSYTSPLHF. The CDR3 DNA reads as TGTGCCAGCAGTTACACATCACCCCTCCACTTT.

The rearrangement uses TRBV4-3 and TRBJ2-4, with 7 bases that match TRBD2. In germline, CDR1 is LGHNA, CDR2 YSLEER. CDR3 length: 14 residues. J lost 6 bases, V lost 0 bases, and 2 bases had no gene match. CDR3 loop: CASSQDASGNIQYF. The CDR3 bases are TGCGCCAGCAGCCAAGATGCTAGCGGAAACATTCAGTACTTC.

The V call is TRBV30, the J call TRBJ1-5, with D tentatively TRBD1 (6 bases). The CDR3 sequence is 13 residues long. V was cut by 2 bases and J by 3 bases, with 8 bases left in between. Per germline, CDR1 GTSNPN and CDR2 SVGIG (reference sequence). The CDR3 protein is CAWSRQDNQPQHF. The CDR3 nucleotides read TGTGCCTGGAGTCGACAGGACAATCAGCCCCAGCATTTT.

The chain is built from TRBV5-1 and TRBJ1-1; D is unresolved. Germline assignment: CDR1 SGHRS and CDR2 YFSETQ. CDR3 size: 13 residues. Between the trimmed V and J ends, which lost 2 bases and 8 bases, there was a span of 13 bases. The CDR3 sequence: CASSLSGEREAFF. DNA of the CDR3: TGCGCCAGCAGCTTATCTGGGGAGAGGGAAGCTTTCTTT.

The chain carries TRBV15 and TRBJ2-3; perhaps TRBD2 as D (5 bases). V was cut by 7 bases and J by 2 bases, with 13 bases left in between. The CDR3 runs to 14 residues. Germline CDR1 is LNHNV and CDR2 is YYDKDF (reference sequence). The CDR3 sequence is CATNRGKVTDTQYF. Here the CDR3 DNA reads TGTGCCACCAATCGAGGGAAAGTCACAGATACGCAGTATTTT.

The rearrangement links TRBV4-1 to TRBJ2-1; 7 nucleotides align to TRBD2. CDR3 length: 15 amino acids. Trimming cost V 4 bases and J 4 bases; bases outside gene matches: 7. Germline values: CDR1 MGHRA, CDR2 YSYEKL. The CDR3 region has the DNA TGCGCCAGCAGCCTCCGGGACTACGGATACAATGAGCAGTTCTTC. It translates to CASSLRDYGYNEQFF.

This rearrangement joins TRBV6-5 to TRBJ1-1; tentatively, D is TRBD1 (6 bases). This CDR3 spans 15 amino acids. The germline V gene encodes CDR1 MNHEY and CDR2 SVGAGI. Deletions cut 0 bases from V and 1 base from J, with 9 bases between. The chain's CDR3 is CASSYSNRANTEAFF. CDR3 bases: TGTGCCAGCAGTTACTCGAACAGGGCGAACACTGAAGCTTTCTTT.

This chain's CDR3 is CASRPTSGRHYEQYF. For the CDR3, the DNA is TGTGCCAGCAGACCTACTAGCGGGAGGCACTACGAGCAGTACTTC. The genes are TRBV27 and TRBJ2-7, with 12 bases identical to TRBD2. The CDR3 has 15 residues. Per the germline V gene, CDR1 is MNHEY and CDR2 is SMNVEV (reference sequence). V lost 6 bases, J lost 3 bases, and 6 bases stayed unmatched.

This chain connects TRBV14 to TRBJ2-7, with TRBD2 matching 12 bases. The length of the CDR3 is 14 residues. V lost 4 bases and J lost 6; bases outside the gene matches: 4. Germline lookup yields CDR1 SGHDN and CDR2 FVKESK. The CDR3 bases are TGTGCCAGCAGCCCGGGACTAGCGGGTTTCGAGCAGTACTTC. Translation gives CASSPGLAGFEQYF.

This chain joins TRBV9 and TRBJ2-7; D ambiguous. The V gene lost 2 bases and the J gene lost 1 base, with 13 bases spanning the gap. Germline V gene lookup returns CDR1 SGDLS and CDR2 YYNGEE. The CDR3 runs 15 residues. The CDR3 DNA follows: TGTGCCAGCAGCGTCTCTGCGATACCTTCCTACGAGCAGTACTTC. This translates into CASSVSAIPSYEQYF. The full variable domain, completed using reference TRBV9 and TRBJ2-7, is DSGVTQTPKHLITATGQRVTLRCSPRSGDLSVYWYQQSLDQGLQFLIQYYNGEERAKGNILERFSAQQFPDLHSELNLSSLELGDSALYFCASSVSAIPSYEQYFGPGTRLTVT.

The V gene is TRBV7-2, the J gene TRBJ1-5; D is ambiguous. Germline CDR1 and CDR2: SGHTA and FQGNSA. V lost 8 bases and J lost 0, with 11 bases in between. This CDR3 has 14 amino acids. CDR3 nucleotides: TGTGCCAGCTCTTTCTTAGATAGCAATCAGCCCCAGCATTTT. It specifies CASSFLDSNQPQHF.

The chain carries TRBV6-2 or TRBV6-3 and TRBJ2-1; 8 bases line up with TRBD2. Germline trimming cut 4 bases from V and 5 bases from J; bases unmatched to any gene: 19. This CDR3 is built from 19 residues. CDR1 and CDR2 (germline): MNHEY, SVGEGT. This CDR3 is CASSSPGGRAGALHNEQFF. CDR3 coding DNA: TGTGCCAGCAGTTCCCCTGGGGGGCGAGCGGGAGCCCTCCACAATGAGCAGTTCTTC.

The chain's CDR3 is CASSLTRWGQDSQPQHF. DNA of the CDR3: TGTGCCAGCAGTCTTACCCGGTGGGGACAGGATAGTCAGCCCCAGCATTTT. V is TRBV6-2 or TRBV6-3 and J is TRBJ1-5, with 8 bases lining up with TRBD1. J was trimmed by 6 bases and V by 5 bases; bases with no gene match: 15. CDR1 and CDR2 from the germline V gene are MNHEY and SVGEGT. The CDR3 loop spans 17 amino acids.

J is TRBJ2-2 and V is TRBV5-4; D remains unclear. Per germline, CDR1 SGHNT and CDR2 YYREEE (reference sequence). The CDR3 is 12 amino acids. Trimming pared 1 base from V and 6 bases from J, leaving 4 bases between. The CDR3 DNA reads TGTGCCAGCAGCTTGTCTGCCGGGGAGCTGTTTTTT. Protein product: CASSLSAGELFF.

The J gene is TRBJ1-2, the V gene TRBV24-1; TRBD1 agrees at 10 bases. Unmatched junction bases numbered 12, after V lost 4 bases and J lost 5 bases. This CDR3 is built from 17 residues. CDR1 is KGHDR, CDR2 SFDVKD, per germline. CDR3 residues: CATSDHDRGPLRYGYTF. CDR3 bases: TGTGCCACCAGTGACCACGACAGGGGGCCCCTTCGGTATGGCTACACCTTC.

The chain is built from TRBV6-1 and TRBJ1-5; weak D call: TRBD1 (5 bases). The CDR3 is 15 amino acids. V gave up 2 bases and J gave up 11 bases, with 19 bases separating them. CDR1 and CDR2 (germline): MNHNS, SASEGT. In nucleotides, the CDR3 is TGTGCCAGCAGTGAATCTTTCGGGACTGACGGTTCCCAGCATTTT. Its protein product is CASSESFGTDGSQHF.